This T cell receptor beta chain was documented in a study of identical twins. The cDNA had a unique molecular identifier and a template-switch universal primer site. TCRdb re-called the 5' RACE reads through MiXCR, storing one row per CDR3 protein. The sample holds some 500,000 distinct CDR3 sequences, around a tenth seen once. This same sample was also part of a study on yellow fever vaccine responses in identical twins. From that report: Reportedly, twins showed a vaccine T cell response that looked partly convergent and partly personalized.

The sequenced sample was PBMCs. The source is a woman aged 18-30 years in good health.

The CDR3 region is CSARLAGGPREQYF. For the CDR3, the DNA is TGCAGCGCAAGACTAGCGGGAGGGCCCCGCGAGCAGTACTTC. V usage is TRBV29-1 and J usage is TRBJ2-7; 14 bases align to TRBD2. The V gene's germline CDR1 is SQVTM and CDR2 ANQGSEA. V gave up 7 bases and J gave up 6 bases; unmatched junction bases: 8. The CDR3 has 14 residues.